A selection of T cell receptor beta chains follows, all from one sample in a study of Graves' ophthalmopathy and Graves' hyperthyroidism. Using its own MiXCR run on the multiplex PCR reads, TCRdb lists one record per CDR3 protein. This sample has approximately 480,000 distinct CDR3 sequences, with approximately 14% found just once. The specimen was blood. Source of these receptors: a woman aged 30 to 39 with Graves' ophthalmopathy. The CDR3 runs from the conserved cysteine through the conserved F or W. D genes are given only for firm matches. Clone size is stated in some rows and not others, as once, few, many or a class when expanded.

>13|TRBV2|TRBJ1-2|NA|many
TGTGCCAGCAGATCCGGGACAACCTATGGCTACACCTTC
CASRSGTTYGYTF
>13|TRBV6-1|TRBJ2-7|TRBD1|NA
TGTGCCAGCAGTGTCGGGACAGCCTACGAGCAGTACTTC
CASSVGTAYEQYF
>16|TRBV6-5|TRBJ1-3|NA|many
TGTGCCAGCAGTTACTTTACAGCGAGCTCTGGAAACACCATATATTTT
CASSYFTASSGNTIYF
>15|TRBV6-4|TRBJ1-2|NA|NA
TGTGCCAGCAGTGACTATCTACCGGGACCCTATGGCTACACCTTC
CASSDYLPGPYGYTF
>17|TRBV12-5|TRBJ2-2|NA|many
TGTGCTAGTGGTTTGCGCGGAGGTCCGGATAAGACCGGGGAGCTGTTTTTT
CASGLRGGPDKTGELFF
>14|TRBV12-3/TRBV12-4|TRBJ2-5|NA|many
TGTGCCAGCAGTTTTTTCCAAGGCGGGGAGACCCAGTACTTC
CASSFFQGGETQYF
>12|TRBV10-1|TRBJ2-7|NA|many
TGCGCCAGCAGTGATGGCCGACTGGGGCAGTACTTC
CASSDGRLGQYF
>12|TRBV6-5|TRBJ2-6|NA|many
TGTGCCAGTAACTCTGGGGCCAACGTCCTGACTTTC
CASNSGANVLTF
>19|TRBV28|TRBJ2-5|TRBD2|NA
TGTGCCAGCAGCCCATCTTTCGGACTAGCGGGGGGGTACCAAGAGACCCAGTACTTC
CASSPSFGLAGGYQETQYF
>15|TRBV19|TRBJ2-5|TRBD2|many
TGTGCCACACACCCCCGTAGCGGGGGTACCGAGACCCAGTACTTC
CATHPRSGGTETQYF